This record concerns one TCR beta chain sequence. Its antigen is currently unknown. The treatment: approximately 11-day PBMC culture with coronavirus spike peptide pools or control peptides (ViraFEST assay). This sample is drawn from a study of vaccination and CD4 T cells after COVID-19. This CDR3 region has 15 residues. CDR1 and CDR2 (germline): SEHNR, FQNEAQ (reference sequence). The V gene lost 6 bases and the J gene lost 8 bases, with 19 bases spanning the gap. Oncomine TCR Beta short-read sequencing was applied to DNA from cultured CD4+ T cells. A single record per CDR3 protein comes from TCRdb applying MiXCR to the PCR reads. The repertoire holds about 17,000 distinct CDR3 sequences, with less than 65% as singletons.

The sample was CD4+ T cells from blood, cultured in vitro. The receptor's source is a human donor who had recovered from COVID-19. The rearrangement links TRBV7-9 to TRBJ1-4, with D unclear. The CDR3 DNA follows: TGTGCCAGCAGTTACGGACTCCCGGCGGGCGAAAAACTGTTTTTT. Amino acid sequence: CASSYGLPAGEKLFF.